The clone carrying this TCR beta chain was counted at least ten times. This entry comes from a study of early T cells in non-severe SARS-CoV-2 infection. MiXCR, run by TCRdb on the 5' RACE reads, gives a single entry per CDR3 protein. The profile covers around 28,000 distinct CDR3 sequences, with around 5.2% appearing a single time and 2.6% taken by the ten largest. V was trimmed by 4 bases and J by 6 bases, leaving 13 bases between them. CDR1 and CDR2 (germline): SGHNT, YYREEE (reference sequence). The CDR3 covers 14 residues. This chain joins TRBV5-4 and TRBJ2-2, with D possibly TRBD1 on 5 matching bases. The sequenced sample consisted of whole blood. The source is an adult who was a healthcare worker with PCR-confirmed SARS-CoV-2 infection or an uninfected control (not recorded which). CDR3 residues: CASSHTQGAGELFF. CDR3 DNA: TGTGCCAGCAGCCACACCCAGGGCGCCGGGGAGCTGTTTTTT.